Listed below are T cell receptor beta chains from one sample, sequenced in a study of shared clonotypes between healthy human individuals. The method was immunoSEQ multiplex PCR; TCRdb's version includes in-frame clones alone and lacks a portion of them. The profile shows about 2.4 million clones, approximately 94% of them singletons. The sequencing sample was made of naive CD4+ T cells from PBMCs. These receptors were taken from a man aged 18 to 30 in good health. Some clones in this sample may be carry-over from other donors' samples. Each CDR3 is given with its conserved first and last residue. A D gene is named only where the DNA matches it firmly. Size is omitted from some rows. Given values are once, few, many or a class for expanded clones.

d_call: TRBD2; clone_size: NA; v_call: TRBV7-2; cdr3_aa: CASSYPYGRASYEQYF
d_call: TRBD1; clone_size: NA; v_call: TRBV5-1; cdr3_aa: CASSFGTAYQETQYF
d_call: NA; clone_size: NA; v_call: TRBV5-1; cdr3_aa: CASGTATGSNEQYF
d_call: TRBD1; clone_size: NA; v_call: TRBV5-1; cdr3_aa: CASSLGGQGTYEQYF
d_call: NA; clone_size: NA; v_call: TRBV9; cdr3_aa: CASTTGGESSAEQYF
d_call: NA; clone_size: once; v_call: TRBV30; cdr3_aa: CAWSGGRGDFYGYTF
d_call: TRBD1; clone_size: NA; v_call: TRBV6-1; cdr3_aa: CASSGGTGGSGANVLTF
d_call: TRBD1; clone_size: NA; v_call: TRBV5-1; cdr3_aa: CASSRTGGSTDTQYF
d_call: NA; clone_size: NA; v_call: TRBV6-6; cdr3_aa: CASSPGRGTQPQHF
d_call: TRBD1; clone_size: once; v_call: TRBV6-9; cdr3_aa: CASSYSGTGGLYSNQPQHF
d_call: NA; clone_size: NA; v_call: TRBV2; cdr3_aa: CASSDPRSVSGYNEQFF
d_call: TRBD1; clone_size: NA; v_call: TRBV6-5; cdr3_aa: CASSYSPGQGQTFF
d_call: NA; clone_size: NA; v_call: TRBV5-1; cdr3_aa: CASSPASAPGANVLTF
d_call: NA; clone_size: NA; v_call: TRBV30; cdr3_aa: CAWSSWQEAFF
d_call: TRBD2; clone_size: once; v_call: TRBV5-5; cdr3_aa: CASSLAFVSSGRVGNEQFF
d_call: TRBD2; clone_size: NA; v_call: TRBV5-1; cdr3_aa: CASSLETSASTDTQYF
d_call: TRBD2; clone_size: NA; v_call: TRBV4-1; cdr3_aa: CASSPEGLAGDDEQYF
d_call: NA; clone_size: NA; v_call: TRBV28; cdr3_aa: CASSPSAGNYGYTF